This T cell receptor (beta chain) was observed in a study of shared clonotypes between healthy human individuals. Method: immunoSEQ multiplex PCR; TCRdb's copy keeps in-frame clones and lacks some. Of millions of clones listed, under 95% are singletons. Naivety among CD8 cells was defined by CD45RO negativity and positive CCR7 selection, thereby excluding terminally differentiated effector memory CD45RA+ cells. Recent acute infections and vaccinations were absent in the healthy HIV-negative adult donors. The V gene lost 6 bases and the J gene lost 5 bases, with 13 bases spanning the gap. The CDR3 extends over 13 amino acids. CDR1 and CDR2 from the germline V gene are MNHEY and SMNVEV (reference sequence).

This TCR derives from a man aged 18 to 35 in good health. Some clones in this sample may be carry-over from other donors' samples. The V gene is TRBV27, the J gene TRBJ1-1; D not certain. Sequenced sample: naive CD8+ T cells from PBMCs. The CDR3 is CASRIGSGTEAFF. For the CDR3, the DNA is TGTGCCAGCAGGATCGGTAGTGGAACTGAAGCTTTCTTT.